The clone carrying this T cell receptor (beta chain) has ten or more counts. The entry originates in a study of regulatory T cells in long-lasting Graves disease. Across the whole study: Positivity for TSH receptor antibodies plus over 5 years of antithyroid drugs meant persistent Graves' disease.

V lost 6 bases to trimming and J lost 3 bases; unmatched junction nucleotides: 7. The CDR3 is 14 amino acids. Germline CDR1 and CDR2: MDHEN and SYDVKM. Investigators prepared the TCR beta libraries by applying iRepertoire HTBI primers and Arm-PCR of CDR3 regions. TCRdb re-called the multiplex PCR reads through MiXCR, storing one row per CDR3 protein. Of some 430,000 distinct CDR3 sequences listed, 20% to 25% were seen once; the top ten hold roughly 7%. Time point noted: persistent/refractory GD, antithyroid drugs over 5 years with positive TRAb. Extracted PBMC RNA gave rise to the TCR library. The sequence came from a female donor with Graves disease. Sequences were derived from peripheral blood mononuclear cells (PBMCs), sampled when the disease was refractory, from a patient treated with antithyroid drugs. J is TRBJ2-7 and V is TRBV28; 8 positions match TRBD1. This CDR3 reads CASSWTGTYYEQYF. The CDR3 bases are TGTGCCAGCAGCTGGACAGGGACGTACTACGAGCAGTACTTC. The complete variable domain, with remaining parts taken from reference TRBV28 and TRBJ2-7, reads DVKVTQSSRYLVKRTGEKVFLECVQDMDHENMFWYRQDPGLGLRLIYFSYDVKMKEKGDIPEGYSVSREKKERFSLILESASTNQTSMYLCASSWTGTYYEQYFGPGTRLTVT.